A selection of T cell receptor beta chains follows, all from one sample in a study of cytomegalovirus exposure and HLA in healthy donors. Repertoires were generated with immunoSEQ multiplex PCR, while TCRdb's copy carries only in-frame clones and drops some. The profile shows 140,000 or so clones, roughly 80% of them singletons. Material: PBMCs. These receptors all come from a middle-aged woman in good health and CMV-seropositive. Both conserved end residues are trimmed from each CDR3. The D gene is left open where the match is weak.

V gene	J gene	D gene	CDR3 protein
TRBV2	TRBJ1-6	-	ASTTGFSPLH
TRBV6-4	TRBJ2-1	-	ASSGGLDHNEQF
TRBV7-9	TRBJ1-1	-	SSSFGETEAF
TRBV2	TRBJ1-2	-	ASRQGHQNYGYT
TRBV7-2	TRBJ2-2	TRBD1	ASSPGQGATGELF
TRBV5-1	TRBJ2-5	-	ASSLGGGPGQETQY
TRBV28	-	-	ASSQDYEQY
TRBV18	TRBJ1-1	-	ASSPLGSNTEAF
TRBV27	TRBJ1-5	-	ASSFSERGNQPQH
TRBV2	TRBJ2-7	-	ASLEKRDYEQY
TRBV28	TRBJ1-2	TRBD1	ASGTGDGYT
TRBV7-2	TRBJ2-1	TRBD2	ASSLLAGGPPYHEQF
TRBV2	TRBJ1-2	TRBD1	ASSRQGANYGYT
TRBV28	TRBJ1-5	-	ASSLAGRGKNQPQH
TRBV6-1	TRBJ2-7	TRBD1	ASSAAGGGYEQY
TRBV15	TRBJ2-7	TRBD1	ATSSGQGNYEQY
TRBV28	TRBJ2-7	-	ADSSYEQY
TRBV5-5	TRBJ1-2	-	ASSLGPIPNYGGYT
TRBV27	TRBJ2-5	TRBD2	ASKKTSFETQY
TRBV30	TRBJ2-1	-	ACTGTYSYNEQF
TRBV5-1	TRBJ1-1	-	ASSISTGLNTEAF
TRBV4-1	TRBJ1-2	-	ASSQGTLTNYGYT
TRBV5-1	TRBJ2-3	-	ASSLVGTDTQY
TRBV5-6	TRBJ1-6	-	ASRAGGTYNSPLH
TRBV5-1	TRBJ2-5	TRBD2	ASSLILGGETQY
TRBV21-1	TRBJ2-4	-	ASSKVRGAGTGEGKNIQY
TRBV18	TRBJ2-7	TRBD1	ASSPGQGSYEQY
TRBV7-2	TRBJ2-5	-	ASSGTHQETQY
TRBV27	TRBJ2-7	TRBD2	ASSLGTSGSIGQY
TRBV6-6	TRBJ1-4	TRBD1	ASSFPDRVNEKLF
TRBV2	TRBJ2-7	-	ASSLGLQGSGEQY
TRBV6-1	TRBJ1-1	-	ASSRGTPEAF
TRBV5-4	TRBJ2-5	-	ASSLDGPLRGETQY
TRBV28	TRBJ1-2	-	ASSFSRGHGYT
TRBV10-2	TRBJ2-3	-	ASSELASTDTQY
TRBV29-1	TRBJ1-2	TRBD1	SAGQGYYGYT
TRBV10-3	TRBJ1-5	TRBD1	AISAAGTENNQPQH
TRBV6-1	TRBJ2-1	-	ASSEVRGNNEQF
TRBV7-2	TRBJ1-2	-	ASSLGPGYPTANYGYT
TRBV28	TRBJ1-3	-	ASSLAPGGGGNTIY
TRBV28	TRBJ2-7	TRBD1	ASSITGASTYEQY
TRBV2	TRBJ1-1	TRBD1	ASSDGTGGVTEAF
TRBV19	TRBJ2-7	TRBD1	ASSRDRGYEQY
TRBV6-4	TRBJ1-3	-	DLRCRPGSGNTIY
TRBV27	TRBJ2-3	TRBD2	ASSPTAGAGDTQY
TRBV4-2	TRBJ2-2	-	ASSQVPAGELF
TRBV13	TRBJ1-1	-	ASSFGRVNTEAF
TRBV4-1	TRBJ1-2	-	ASSPPGIGYT
TRBV7-9	TRBJ2-3	-	ASSLASPGTDTQY
TRBV5-1	TRBJ2-1	-	ASSPVLGGASNEQF
TRBV9	TRBJ1-1	-	ASSPGGAEAF
TRBV27	TRBJ1-5	-	ASMIFGERSNQPQH
TRBV5-4	TRBJ2-5	TRBD2	ASSLGAGSAETQY
TRBV4-1	TRBJ1-3	-	ASSPAQGSTLGNTIY
TRBV29-1	TRBJ2-2	-	SVERGLSTGELF
TRBV27	TRBJ1-5	TRBD1	ASSWGQGSAQPQH
TRBV30	TRBJ1-6	-	AWSSGVDNSPLH